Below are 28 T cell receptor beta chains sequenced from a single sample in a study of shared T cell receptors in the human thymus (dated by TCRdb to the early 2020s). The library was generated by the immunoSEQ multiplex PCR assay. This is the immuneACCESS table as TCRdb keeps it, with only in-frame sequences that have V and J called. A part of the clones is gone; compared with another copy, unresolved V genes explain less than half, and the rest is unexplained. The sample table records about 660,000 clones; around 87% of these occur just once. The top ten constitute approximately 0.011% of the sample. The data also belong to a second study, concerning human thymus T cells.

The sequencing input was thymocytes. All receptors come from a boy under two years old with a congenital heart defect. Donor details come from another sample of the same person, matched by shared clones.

CDR3 bases: TGTGCCAGCAGCTCGACTAGCGGGAGCTTACAGTACGAGCAGTACTTC. This encodes CASSSTSGSLQYEQYF. The chain combines TRBV7-2 with TRBJ2-7; 12 positions agree with TRBD2. This CDR3 comprises 16 residues. Trimming at V came to 4 bases and at J to 4 bases, leaving 8 bases not matched to a gene. Germline V gene lookup returns CDR1 SGHTA and CDR2 FQGNSA.

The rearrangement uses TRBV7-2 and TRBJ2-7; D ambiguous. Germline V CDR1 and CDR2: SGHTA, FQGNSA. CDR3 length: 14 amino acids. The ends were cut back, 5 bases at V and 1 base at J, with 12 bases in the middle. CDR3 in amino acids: CASSPIDKSYEQYF. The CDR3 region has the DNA TGTGCCAGCAGCCCCATTGACAAGTCCTACGAGCAGTACTTC. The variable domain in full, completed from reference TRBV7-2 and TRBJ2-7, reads GAGVSQSPSNKVTEKGKDVELRCDPISGHTALYWYRQSLGQGLEFLIYFQGNSAPDKSGLPSDRFSAERTGGSVSTLTIQRTQQEDSAVYLCASSPIDKSYEQYFGPGTRLTVT.

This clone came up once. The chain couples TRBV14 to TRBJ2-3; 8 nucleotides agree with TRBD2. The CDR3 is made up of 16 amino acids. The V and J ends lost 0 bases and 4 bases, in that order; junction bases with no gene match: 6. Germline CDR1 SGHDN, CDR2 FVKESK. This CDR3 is CASSQESAGGSDTQYF. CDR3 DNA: TGTGCCAGCAGCCAAGAATCGGCGGGAGGATCAGATACGCAGTATTTT.

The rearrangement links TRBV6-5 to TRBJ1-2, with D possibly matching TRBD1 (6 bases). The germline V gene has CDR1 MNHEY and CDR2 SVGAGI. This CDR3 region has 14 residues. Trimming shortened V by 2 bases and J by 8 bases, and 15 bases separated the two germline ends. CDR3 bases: TGTGCCAGCAGTTACCTGGAACAGGGAAGGGGCTACACCTTC. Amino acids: CASSYLEQGRGYTF.

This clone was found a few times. DNA for the CDR3: TGCGCCAGCAGCCAAGATCCCAGGGAAGGGAAGGGAACTGAAGCTTTCTTT. It yields the protein CASSQDPREGKGTEAFF. The chain uses TRBV4-1 and TRBJ1-1, with a possible D match to TRBD1 (5 bases). From germline, CDR1 is MGHRA and CDR2 YSYEKL. The CDR3 extends over 17 amino acids. Trimming removed 0 bases from V and 5 bases from J, with 19 bases in between.

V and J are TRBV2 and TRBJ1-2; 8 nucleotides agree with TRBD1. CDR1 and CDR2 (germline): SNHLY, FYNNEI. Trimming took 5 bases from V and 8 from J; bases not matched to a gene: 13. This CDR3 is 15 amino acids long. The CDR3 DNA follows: TGTGCCAGCAGTCGACGAAACAGGGGGTCAGAAGGCTACACCTTC. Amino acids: CASSRRNRGSEGYTF.

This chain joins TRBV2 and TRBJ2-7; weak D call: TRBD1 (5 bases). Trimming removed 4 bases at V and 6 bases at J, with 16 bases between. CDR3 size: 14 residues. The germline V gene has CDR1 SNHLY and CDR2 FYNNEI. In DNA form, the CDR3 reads TGTGCCAGCAGTGTCGGGCAGGGTTCGATCGAGCAGTACTTC. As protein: CASSVGQGSIEQYF.

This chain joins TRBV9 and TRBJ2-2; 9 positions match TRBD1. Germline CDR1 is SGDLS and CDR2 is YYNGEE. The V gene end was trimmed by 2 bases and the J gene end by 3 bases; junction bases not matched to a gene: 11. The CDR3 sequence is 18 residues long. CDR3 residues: CASSVKAGGTGYTGELFF. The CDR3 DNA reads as TGTGCCAGCAGCGTTAAAGCGGGTGGGACAGGGTACACCGGGGAGCTGTTTTTT.

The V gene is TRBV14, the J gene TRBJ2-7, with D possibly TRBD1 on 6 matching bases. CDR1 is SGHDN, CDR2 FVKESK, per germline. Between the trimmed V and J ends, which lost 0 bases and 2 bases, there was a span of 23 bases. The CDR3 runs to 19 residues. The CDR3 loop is CASSQDGRGQYLDAYEQYF. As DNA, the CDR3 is TGTGCCAGCAGCCAAGATGGAAGAGGACAGTACCTAGACGCCTACGAGCAGTACTTC.

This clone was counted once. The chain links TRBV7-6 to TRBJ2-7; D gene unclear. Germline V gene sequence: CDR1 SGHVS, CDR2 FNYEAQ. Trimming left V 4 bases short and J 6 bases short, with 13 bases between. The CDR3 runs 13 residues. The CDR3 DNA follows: TGTGCCAGCAGCTCATGGCTAGTGGGCGAGCAGTACTTC. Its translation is CASSSWLVGEQYF.

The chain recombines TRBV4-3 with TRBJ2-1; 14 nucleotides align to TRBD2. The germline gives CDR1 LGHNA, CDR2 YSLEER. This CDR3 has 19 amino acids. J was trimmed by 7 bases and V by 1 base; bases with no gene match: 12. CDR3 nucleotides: TGCGCCAGCAGCCAAGGGGGTCATCCGGGACTAGCGGGGGCAAATGAGCAGTTCTTC. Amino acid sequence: CASSQGGHPGLAGANEQFF.

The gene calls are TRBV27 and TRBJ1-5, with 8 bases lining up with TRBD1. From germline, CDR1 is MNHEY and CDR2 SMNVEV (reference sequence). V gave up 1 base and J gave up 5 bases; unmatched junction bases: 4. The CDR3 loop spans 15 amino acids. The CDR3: CASSLLSRGHQPQHF. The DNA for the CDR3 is TGTGCCAGCAGTTTATTAAGCAGGGGGCATCAGCCCCAGCATTTT.

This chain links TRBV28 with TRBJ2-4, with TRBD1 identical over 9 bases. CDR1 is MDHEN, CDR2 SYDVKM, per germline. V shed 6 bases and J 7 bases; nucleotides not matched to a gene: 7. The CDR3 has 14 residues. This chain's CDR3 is CASRKRDRANIQYF. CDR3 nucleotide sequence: TGTGCCAGCAGAAAACGGGACAGGGCGAACATTCAGTACTTC.

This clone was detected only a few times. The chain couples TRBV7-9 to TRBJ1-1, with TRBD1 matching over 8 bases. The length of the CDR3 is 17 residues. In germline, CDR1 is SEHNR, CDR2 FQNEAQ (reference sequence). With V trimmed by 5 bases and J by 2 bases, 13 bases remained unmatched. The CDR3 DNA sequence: TGTGCCAGCAGCGCCATACAGGGGGATTCGATAAACACTGAAGCTTTCTTT. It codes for CASSAIQGDSINTEAFF.

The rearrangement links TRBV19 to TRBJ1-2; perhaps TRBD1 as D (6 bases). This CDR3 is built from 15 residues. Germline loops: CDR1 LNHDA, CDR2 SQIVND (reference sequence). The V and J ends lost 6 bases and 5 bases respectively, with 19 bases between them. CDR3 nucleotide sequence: TGTGCCAGTAGGAAAGGGTGGGGGCCTCTATATGGCTACACCTTC. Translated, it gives CASRKGWGPLYGYTF.

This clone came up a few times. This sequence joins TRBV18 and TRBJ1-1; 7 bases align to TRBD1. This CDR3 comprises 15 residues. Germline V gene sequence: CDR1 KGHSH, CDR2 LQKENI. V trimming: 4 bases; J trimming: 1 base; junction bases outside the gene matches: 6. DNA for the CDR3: TGTGCCAGCTCACAGGGGGCCAAAGGGAACACTGAAGCTTTCTTT. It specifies CASSQGAKGNTEAFF.

CDR3 residues: CASSSYRKGETQYF. The CDR3 DNA reads as TGCGCCAGCAGCTCCTATCGAAAGGGGGAGACCCAGTACTTC. This rearrangement joins TRBV5-1 to TRBJ2-5; a possible D gene is TRBD1 (5 bases). V lost 3 bases to trimming and J lost 5 bases, with 14 bases between them. CDR1 and CDR2 from the germline V gene are SGHRS and YFSETQ. The CDR3 has 14 residues.

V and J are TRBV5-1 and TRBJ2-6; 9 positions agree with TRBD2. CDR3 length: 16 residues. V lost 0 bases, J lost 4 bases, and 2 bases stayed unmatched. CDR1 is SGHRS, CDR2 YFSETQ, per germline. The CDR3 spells CASSLVAGGGANVLTF. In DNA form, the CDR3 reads TGCGCCAGCAGCTTGGTTGCGGGAGGGGGGGCCAACGTCCTGACTTTC.

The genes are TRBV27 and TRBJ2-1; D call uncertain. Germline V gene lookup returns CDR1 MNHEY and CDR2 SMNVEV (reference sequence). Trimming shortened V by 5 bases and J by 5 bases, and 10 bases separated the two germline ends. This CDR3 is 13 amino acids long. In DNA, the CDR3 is TGTGCCAGCAGTACCCACCCGGACAATGAGCAGTTCTTC. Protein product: CASSTHPDNEQFF.

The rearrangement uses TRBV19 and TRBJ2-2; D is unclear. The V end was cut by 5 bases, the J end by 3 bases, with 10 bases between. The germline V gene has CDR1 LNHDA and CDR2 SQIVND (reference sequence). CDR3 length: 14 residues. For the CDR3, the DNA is TGTGCCAGTAGTGTCAACTCCTACACCGGGGAGCTGTTTTTT. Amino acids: CASSVNSYTGELFF.

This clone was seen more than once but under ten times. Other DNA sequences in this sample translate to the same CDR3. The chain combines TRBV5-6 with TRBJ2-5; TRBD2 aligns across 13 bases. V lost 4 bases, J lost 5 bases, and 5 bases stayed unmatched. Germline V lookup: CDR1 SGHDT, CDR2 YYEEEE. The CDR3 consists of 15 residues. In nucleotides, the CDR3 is TGTGCCAGCAGCCGGGGACTAGCGGGACAGGAGACCCAGTACTTC. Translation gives CASSRGLAGQETQYF.

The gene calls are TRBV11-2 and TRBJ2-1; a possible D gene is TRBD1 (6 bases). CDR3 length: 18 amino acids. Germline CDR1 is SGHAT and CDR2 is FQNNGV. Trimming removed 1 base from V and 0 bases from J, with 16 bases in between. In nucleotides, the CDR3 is TGTGCCAGCAGCTTAGGAGGGGGACGGCGGCCCTCCTACAATGAGCAGTTCTTC. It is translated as CASSLGGGRRPSYNEQFF.

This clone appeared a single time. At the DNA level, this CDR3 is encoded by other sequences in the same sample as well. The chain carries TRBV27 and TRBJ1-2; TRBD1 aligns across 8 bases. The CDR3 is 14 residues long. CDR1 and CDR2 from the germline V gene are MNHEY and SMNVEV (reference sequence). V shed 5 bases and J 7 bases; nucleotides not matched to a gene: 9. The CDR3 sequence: CASSPRTGSGGYTF. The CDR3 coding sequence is TGTGCCAGCAGTCCGAGGACAGGGAGCGGTGGCTACACCTTC.

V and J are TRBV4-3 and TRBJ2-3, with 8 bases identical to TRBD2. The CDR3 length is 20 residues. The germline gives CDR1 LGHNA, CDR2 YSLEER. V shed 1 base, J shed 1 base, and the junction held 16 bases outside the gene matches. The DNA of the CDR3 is TGCGCCAGCAGCCAAGTGCCAGGGCGGGGCGGGAGGAATGGCACAGATACGCAGTATTTT. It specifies CASSQVPGRGGRNGTDTQYF.

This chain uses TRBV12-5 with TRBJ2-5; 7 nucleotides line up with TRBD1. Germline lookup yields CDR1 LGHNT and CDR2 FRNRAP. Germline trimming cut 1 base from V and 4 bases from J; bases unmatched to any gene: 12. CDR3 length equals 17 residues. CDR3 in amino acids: CASGLARDTRGPETQYF. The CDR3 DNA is TGTGCTAGTGGTTTGGCCCGGGACACAAGGGGGCCAGAGACCCAGTACTTC.

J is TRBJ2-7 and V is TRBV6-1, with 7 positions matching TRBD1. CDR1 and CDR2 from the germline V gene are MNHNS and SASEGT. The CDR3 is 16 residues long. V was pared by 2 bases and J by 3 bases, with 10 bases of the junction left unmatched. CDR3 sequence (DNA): TGTGCCAGCAGTGAAAGCCGACAGGGCAGGGACTACGAGCAGTACTTC. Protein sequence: CASSESRQGRDYEQYF.

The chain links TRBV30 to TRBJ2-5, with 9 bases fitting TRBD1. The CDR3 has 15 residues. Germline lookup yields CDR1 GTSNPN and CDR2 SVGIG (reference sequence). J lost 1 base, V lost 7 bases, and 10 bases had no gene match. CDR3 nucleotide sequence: TGTGCCTACTCGACCGGGACAGGGTCCCAAGAGACCCAGTACTTC. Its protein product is CAYSTGTGSQETQYF.

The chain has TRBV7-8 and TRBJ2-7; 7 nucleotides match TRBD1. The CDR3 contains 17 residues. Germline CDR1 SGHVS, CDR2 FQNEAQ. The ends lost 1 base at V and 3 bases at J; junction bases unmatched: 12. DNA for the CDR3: TGTGCCAGCAGCTTAGACGGGCACCGGGACAGTCACTACGAGCAGTACTTC. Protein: CASSLDGHRDSHYEQYF.